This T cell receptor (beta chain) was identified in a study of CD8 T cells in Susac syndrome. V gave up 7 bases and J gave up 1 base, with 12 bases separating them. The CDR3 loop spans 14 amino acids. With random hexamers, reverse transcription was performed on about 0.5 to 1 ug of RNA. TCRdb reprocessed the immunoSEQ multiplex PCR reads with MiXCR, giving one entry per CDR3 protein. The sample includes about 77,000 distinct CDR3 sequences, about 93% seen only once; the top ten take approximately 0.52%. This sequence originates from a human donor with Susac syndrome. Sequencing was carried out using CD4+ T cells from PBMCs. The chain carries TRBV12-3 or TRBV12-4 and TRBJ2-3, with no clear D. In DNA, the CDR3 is TGTGCCAGCAATTTCAGGCATGGCACAGATACGCAGTATTTT. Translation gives CASNFRHGTDTQYF.